The 23 T cell receptor beta chains given below trace back to one sample, sequenced in a study of blood T cells in healthy people across ages. Then a second PCR, running about 6 to 11 cycles, was carried out with a sample-barcoded 5' primer and a J-beta primer mix. TCRdb processed the 5' RACE reads anew with MiXCR; each CDR3 protein has one entry. In the table there are 750,000 to 950,000 distinct CDR3 sequences, approximately 24% of which are singletons. This same sample was also taken into another study, of T cells of mothers and their children.

What was sequenced was blood. The source of these receptors is a boy younger than 18 in good health.

This clonotype was seen more than once but under ten times. J is TRBJ2-1 and V is TRBV29-1; D gene unclear. V was trimmed by 2 bases and J by 3 bases, leaving 5 bases between them. The CDR3 is 12 amino acids. Germline V CDR1 and CDR2: SQVTM, ANQGSEA. CDR3 sequence: CSVEYGYNEQFF. The CDR3 DNA follows: TGCAGCGTTGAATATGGCTACAATGAGCAGTTCTTC.

This sequence joins TRBV14 and TRBJ1-2, with 8 bases identical to TRBD1. The CDR3 is 14 amino acids. Trimming cost V 5 bases and J 1 base; bases outside gene matches: 3. Germline V lookup: CDR1 SGHDN, CDR2 FVKESK. CDR3 nucleotide sequence: TGTGCCAGCAGCAAGGGACAGGATAACTATGGCTACACCTTC. This sequence encodes CASSKGQDNYGYTF.

V and J are TRBV20-1 and TRBJ2-1; a possible D gene is TRBD1 (5 bases). CDR3 length: 15 amino acids. Germline V gene data show CDR1 as DFQATT and CDR2 as SNEGSKA (reference sequence). With 6 bases removed from V and 5 bases from J, the gap between germline ends came to 20 bases. CDR3 protein: CSACPAPGHNNEQFF. The CDR3 nucleotides are TGCAGTGCGTGCCCCGCCCCCGGACACAACAATGAGCAGTTCTTC.

The table lists this clonotype with a few counts. CDR3 nucleotide sequence: TGTGCCAGCAGCTTCCTCCGGGACGGTACCTACGAGCAGTACTTC. This encodes CASSFLRDGTYEQYF. This chain links TRBV7-8 with TRBJ2-7; D could derive from TRBD1 or TRBD2 (5 bases each). CDR3 length: 15 amino acids. The V gene's germline CDR1 is SGHVS and CDR2 FQNEAQ. V was trimmed by 3 bases and J by 2 bases, leaving 14 bases between them. The full variable domain, with the rest looked up from reference TRBV7-8 and TRBJ2-7, is GAGVSQSPRYKVAKRGQDVALRCDPISGHVSLFWYQQALGQGPEFLTYFQNEAQLDKSGLPSDRFFAERPEGSVSTLKIQRTQQEDSAVYLCASSFLRDGTYEQYFGPGTRLTVT.

V gene TRBV4-1 combines with J gene TRBJ2-7, with 8 bases lining up with TRBD1. The ends lost 4 bases at V and 2 bases at J; junction bases unmatched: 10. The CDR3 runs to 16 residues. Looked up from germline, CDR1 is MGHRA and CDR2 is YSYEKL. CDR3 residues: CASSPNEGQAAYEQYF. The CDR3 DNA follows: TGCGCCAGCAGCCCTAATGAGGGACAGGCTGCCTACGAGCAGTACTTC.

The rearrangement links TRBV3-1 to TRBJ1-6; perhaps TRBD1 as D (6 bases). Deletions cut 0 bases from V and 11 bases from J, with 17 bases between. This CDR3 region has 16 residues. Germline V CDR1 and CDR2: LGHDT, YNNKEL (reference sequence). The CDR3 region has the DNA TGTGCCAGCAGCCAAGATCAAGGCCTCAGGGGACCACCCCTCCACTTT. Translation: CASSQDQGLRGPPLHF.

Points on this clonotype: The junction does not match germline at one end; this may be a read error. The chain combines TRBV7-7 with TRBJ2-2, with D perhaps matching TRBD2 (5 bases). The CDR3 sequence is 14 residues long. Germline loops: CDR1 SSHAT, CDR2 FNYEAQ (reference sequence). CDR3 sequence (DNA): TGTGCTAGCAGCCCCGGGGTACAAACCGGGGAGCTGTTTTTT. Its protein is CASSPGVQTGELFF.

V and J are TRBV7-9 and TRBJ2-1; possibly TRBD2 for D (7 bases). Germline loops: CDR1 SEHNR, CDR2 FQNEAQ (reference sequence). This CDR3 contains 15 residues. Deletions cut 3 bases from V and 6 bases from J, with 15 bases between. The DNA of the CDR3 is TGTGCCAGCAGCTTCCGGGGGGCCGGATCCAATGAGCAGTTCTTC. Translation gives CASSFRGAGSNEQFF.

The chain has TRBV6-5 and TRBJ2-5, with TRBD1 as a possible D gene (6 bases). This CDR3 is 12 amino acids long. Germline V gives CDR1 MNHEY, CDR2 SVGAGI. V lost 6 bases, J lost 4 bases, and 9 bases lay in between. The CDR3 nucleotides are TGTGCCAGCAGCACAGGGCGAGAGACCCAGTACTTC. This translates into CASSTGRETQYF.

The chain recombines TRBV9 with TRBJ2-1, with TRBD2 as a possible D gene (5 bases). The better agreement between TRBJ2-5 and the DNA end casts doubt on the J call. Germline lookup yields CDR1 SGDLS and CDR2 YYNGEE. The length of the CDR3 is 13 residues. CDR3 amino acids: CASSNRPGETQYF. In DNA, the CDR3 is TGTGCCAGCAGCAACCGACCGGGGGAGACCCAGTACTTC.

This clonotype has more than one count but fewer than ten. The V call is TRBV6-2 or TRBV6-3, the J call TRBJ1-2; D uncertain. Germline CDR1 MNHEY, CDR2 SVGEGT. V was trimmed by 9 bases and J by 5 bases, leaving 10 bases between them. The CDR3 is 11 amino acids. The CDR3 loop reads CASGRNYGYTF. CDR3 DNA: TGTGCCAGTGGACGTAATTATGGCTACACCTTC.

Only a few counts were recorded for this clonotype. This chain joins TRBV7-9 and TRBJ2-1; D tentatively fits TRBD1 or TRBD2 (5 bases each). The CDR3 has 12 amino acids. The germline V gene has CDR1 SEHNR and CDR2 FQNEAQ (reference sequence). V shed 1 base and J shed 11 bases, with 9 bases lying between them. Here the CDR3 DNA reads TGTGCCAGCAGCTTAGGGGGGAAACAGCAGTTCTTC. This translates into CASSLGGKQQFF.

The chain has TRBV29-1 and TRBJ2-5, with D perhaps TRBD1 or TRBD2 (5 bases each). V lost 4 bases and J lost 11, with 23 bases in between. The CDR3 covers 14 residues. Per germline, CDR1 SQVTM and CDR2 ANQGSEA. The DNA for the CDR3 is TGCAGCGTTGTGGGCCAGGGTCCTTCTGGGGAGCAGTACTTC. Its protein product is CSVVGQGPSGEQYF. Drawing the rest from reference TRBV29-1 and TRBJ2-5, the complete variable domain is SAVISQKPSRDICQRGTSLTIQCQVDSQVTMMFWYRQQPGQSLTLIATANQGSEATYESGFVIDKFPISRPNLTFSTLTVSNMSPEDSSIYLCSVVGQGPSGEQYFGPGTRLLVL.

This clonotype was found once. This chain connects TRBV6-1 to TRBJ1-2; D not resolved. CDR3 length: 15 residues. CDR1 is MNHNS and CDR2 is SASEGT in the germline V gene. V shed 8 bases and J shed 4 bases, with 20 bases lying between them. CDR3 DNA sequence: TGTGCCAGCGCACTCGATACCTCTGGGGTCTATGGCTACACCTTC. Translating it yields CASALDTSGVYGYTF.

Only a few counts were recorded for this clonotype. The chain uses TRBV6-1 and TRBJ2-7; 7 bases align to TRBD1. The length of the CDR3 is 15 residues. CDR1 is MNHNS, CDR2 SASEGT, per germline. With V trimmed by 4 bases and J by 3 bases, 9 bases remained unmatched. CDR3 sequence reads: CASSVLQGGNYEQYF. For the CDR3, the DNA is TGTGCCAGCAGTGTATTGCAAGGGGGCAACTACGAGCAGTACTTC.

The chain links TRBV28 to TRBJ2-7; D may match TRBD1 or TRBD2 (5 bases each). V was trimmed by 8 bases and J by 2 bases, leaving 16 bases between them. Germline V gene lookup returns CDR1 MDHEN and CDR2 SYDVKM. The CDR3 loop spans 14 amino acids. The CDR3 DNA reads as TGTGCCAGCGGTTCGGGGCGCATAACCTACGAGCAGTACTTC. It yields the protein CASGSGRITYEQYF.

The chain links TRBV28 to TRBJ2-2, with 8 bases that match TRBD1. The CDR3 sequence is 14 residues long. Germline CDR1 MDHEN, CDR2 SYDVKM. Trimming cost V 6 bases and J 0 bases; bases outside gene matches: 0. In DNA form, the CDR3 reads TGTGCCAGCAGACAGGGGGCGAACACCGGGGAGCTGTTTTTT. Translating it yields CASRQGANTGELFF.

V is TRBV3-1 and J is TRBJ2-5; perhaps TRBD1 as D (7 bases). The CDR3 is 15 amino acids. Per the germline V gene, CDR1 is LGHDT and CDR2 is YNNKEL (reference sequence). V gave up 4 bases and J gave up 4 bases, with 16 bases separating them. The CDR3 is CASSPYGGGGETQYF. Here the CDR3 DNA reads TGTGCCAGCAGCCCTTACGGAGGGGGCGGAGAGACCCAGTACTTC.

This clonotype occurred a few times. The rearrangement joins TRBV25-1 to TRBJ2-3; 11 nucleotides align to TRBD1. Germline CDR1 reads MGHDK; CDR2 reads SYGVNS. The CDR3 consists of 16 residues. V shed 4 bases and J 1 base; nucleotides not matched to a gene: 4. Here the CDR3 DNA reads TGTGCCAGCAGTGCTGGACAGGGGGCGGGCACAGATACGCAGTATTTT. It encodes CASSAGQGAGTDTQYF.

The J gene is TRBJ2-1, the V gene TRBV6-5, with TRBD2 matching 8 bases. Germline-derived CDR1 and CDR2 are MNHEY and SVGAGI. With V trimmed by 2 bases and J by 4 bases, 13 bases remained unmatched. The CDR3 loop spans 18 amino acids. The CDR3 sequence is CASSYIPPGLGTYNEQFF. CDR3 nucleotide sequence: TGTGCCAGCAGTTACATTCCCCCGGGACTAGGAACATACAATGAGCAGTTCTTC.

The sample holds a few counts of this clonotype. The rearrangement joins TRBV7-3 to TRBJ2-5, with D maybe TRBD1 (5 bases). The CDR3 loop spans 14 amino acids. Between the trimmed V and J ends, which lost 5 bases and 4 bases, there was a span of 14 bases. Per the germline V gene, CDR1 is SGHTA and CDR2 is FQGTGA. The CDR3 here is CASSPVGDLETQYF. The DNA of the CDR3 is TGTGCCAGCAGCCCGGTAGGGGATTTAGAGACCCAGTACTTC.

In DNA, the CDR3 is TGTGCCAGCCTCGGACAGAGGCAGTTCTTC. Its protein is CASLGQRQFF. The chain links TRBV6-6 to TRBJ2-5; D is perhaps TRBD1 (6 bases). The end of the DNA aligns better with TRBJ2-1, so the J call may be wrong. This CDR3 is built from 10 residues. The V gene's germline CDR1 is MNHNY and CDR2 SVGAGI (reference sequence).

This clonotype has just a few counts. The rearrangement uses TRBV3-1 and TRBJ2-1; D is unclear. Germline values: CDR1 LGHDT, CDR2 YNNKEL (reference sequence). The CDR3 consists of 16 residues. Trimming pared 5 bases from V and 2 bases from J, leaving 16 bases between. The CDR3 loop reads CASSSDPSEPYNEQFF. The CDR3 coding sequence is TGTGCCAGCAGCTCGGACCCCTCAGAGCCCTACAATGAGCAGTTCTTC.